This T cell receptor beta chain was captured in a study of blood T cell repertoires in COVID-19. The CDR3 length is 15 residues. Trimming removed 5 bases from V and 6 bases from J, with 20 bases in between. Germline CDR1 reads LNHDA; CDR2 reads SQIVND (reference sequence). Original data processing: How many nucleated cells were present was estimated from reference gene primer amplification. The method was immunoSEQ multiplex PCR; TCRdb's version includes in-frame clones alone and lacks a portion of them. Clone size and the V and J calls come from that table; the DNA yielded D and trimming. This table holds some 120,000 clones, about four fifths found once.

The material sequenced was peripheral blood. The sequence was obtained from a woman aged 25 to 39 who had recovered from COVID-19. J is TRBJ2-7 and V is TRBV19, with a possible D match to TRBD2 (5 bases). In nucleotides, the CDR3 is TGTGCCAGTAGTTCTACTCACGGGATATTAGGCGAGCAGTACTTC. It codes for CASSSTHGILGEQYF.